These T cell receptor beta chains were read from a single sample in a study of OX40 agonist ivuxolimab in advanced cancers. Clones were sequenced by immunoSEQ multiplex PCR, and TCRdb holds only the in-frame ones, with some missing. The sample holds around 91,000 clones, 85% to 90% seen once. The material sequenced was CD4+ or CD8+ T cells sorted from blood, taken in a trial of the OX40 agonist ivuxolimab. The receptors were sampled from an adult with an advanced solid tumor such as melanoma, head and neck, liver or kidney cancer. Each CDR3 is given with its conserved first and last residue. A D gene is named only where the DNA matches it firmly. Size is stated for part of the rows, as once, few or many counts, or as a class when the clone is expanded.

>-|TRBJ1-3|-|TRBV7-9
CASSPKARISGNTIYF
TGTGCCAGCAGCCCCAAGGCCAGAATCTCTGGAAACACCATATATTTT
>-|TRBJ2-3|TRBD2|TRBV5-1
CASSLGGGGDTQYF
TGCGCCAGCAGCTTGGGCGGGGGAGGAGATACGCAGTATTTT
>-|TRBJ2-3|-|TRBV5-1
CASSFGGTDSSTDTQYF
TGCGCCAGCAGCTTTGGGGGGACCGATTCAAGCACAGATACGCAGTATTTT
>-|TRBJ1-5|-|TRBV19
CASSITEGWGNQPQHF
TGTGCCAGTAGTATAACAGAGGGATGGGGCAATCAGCCCCAGCATTTT
>-|TRBJ2-6|-|TRBV27
CACSRRNSGANVLTF
TGTGCCTGCTCCAGGCGGAACTCTGGGGCCAACGTCCTGACTTTC
>-|TRBJ2-3|TRBD2|TRBV5-1
CASRSSLAGGEGDTQYF
TGCGCCAGCAGGAGCAGCCTAGCGGGAGGGGAAGGGGATACGCAGTATTTT
>few|TRBJ1-5|-|TRBV6-6
CASSQRRGGNQPQHF
TGTGCCAGCAGCCAAAGAAGGGGAGGCAATCAGCCCCAGCATTTT
>-|TRBJ2-1|-|TRBV5-1
CASSLATGRGYNEQFF
TGCGCCAGCAGCTTGGCCACAGGGAGGGGTTACAATGAGCAGTTCTTC
>-|TRBJ2-3|TRBD1|TRBV18
CASSPPNDRGHWSTDTQYF
TGTGCCAGCTCACCACCGAACGACAGGGGGCACTGGAGCACAGATACGCAGTATTTT
>-|TRBJ1-2|-|TRBV7-9
CASSSAGYGYTF
TGTGCCAGCAGCTCGGCCGGGTATGGCTACACCTTC
>-|TRBJ1-4|-|TRBV7-9
CASSSREGTNEKLFF
TGTGCCAGCAGCTCTAGGGAGGGAACTAATGAAAAACTGTTTTTT
>-|TRBJ2-2|TRBD1|TRBV5-1
CASSRDRADTGELFF
TGCGCCAGCAGCAGAGACAGGGCGGACACCGGGGAGCTGTTTTTT
>few|TRBJ1-2|TRBD1|TRBV19
CASSTPRDRGKNGYTF
TGTGCCAGTAGTACCCCCCGGGACAGGGGAAAGAATGGCTACACCTTC
>-|TRBJ2-1|TRBD2|TRBV19
CASSRGLAGNNEQFF
TGTGCCAGTAGTAGGGGACTAGCGGGTAACAATGAGCAGTTCTTC
>-|TRBJ2-5|-|TRBV5-3
CARSLAAVQETQYF
TGTGCCAGAAGCTTGGCGGCGGTTCAAGAGACCCAGTACTTC
>-|TRBJ1-5|-|TRBV15
CATSRDGGNQPQHF
TGTGCCACCAGCAGAGATGGGGGGAATCAGCCCCAGCATTTT
>-|TRBJ1-3|-|TRBV28
CASSSEYSGNTIYF
TGTGCCAGCAGTTCCGAGTACTCTGGAAACACCATATATTTT
>-|TRBJ1-1|-|TRBV11-2
CASSPQPQMNTEAFF
TGTGCCAGCAGCCCCCAACCCCAGATGAACACTGAAGCTTTCTTT
>-|TRBJ2-7|-|TRBV6-5
CASTPRRIPPYEQYF
TGTGCCAGCACTCCACGAAGAATCCCTCCCTACGAGCAGTACTTC
>-|TRBJ1-4|-|TRBV4-1
CASSQVGGRSTNEKLFF
TGCGCCAGCAGCCAAGTGGGGGGACGGTCAACTAATGAAAAACTGTTTTTT
>-|TRBJ1-2|-|TRBV5-8
CASSLRRLGLRGYTF
TGTGCCAGCAGCTTGCGCCGCCTGGGATTGAGGGGCTACACCTTC
>-|TRBJ1-5|-|TRBV27
CASRGSGNQPQHF
TGTGCCAGCCGGGGGTCGGGCAATCAGCCCCAGCATTTT
>-|TRBJ2-5|TRBD2|TRBV7-9
CASSLAGGETQYF
TGTGCCAGCAGCTTGGCGGGGGGAGAGACCCAGTACTTC
>-|TRBJ2-2|TRBD2|TRBV7-2
CASSLAAGGPIGELFF
TGTGCCAGCAGCTTAGCGGCGGGAGGGCCGATCGGGGAGCTGTTTTTT